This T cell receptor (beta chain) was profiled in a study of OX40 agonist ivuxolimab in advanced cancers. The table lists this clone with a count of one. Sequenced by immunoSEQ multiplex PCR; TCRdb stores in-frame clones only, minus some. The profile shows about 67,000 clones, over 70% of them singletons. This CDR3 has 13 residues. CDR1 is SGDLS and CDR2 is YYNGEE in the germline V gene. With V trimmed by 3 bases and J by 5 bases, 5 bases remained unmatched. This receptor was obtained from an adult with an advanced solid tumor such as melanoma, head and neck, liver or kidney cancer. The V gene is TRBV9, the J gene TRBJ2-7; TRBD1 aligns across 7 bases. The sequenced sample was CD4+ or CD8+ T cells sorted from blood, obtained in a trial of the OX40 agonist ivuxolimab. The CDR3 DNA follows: TGTGCCAGCAGCGCGCGAACAGGGGACGAGCAGTACTTC. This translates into CASSARTGDEQYF.